Listed below are T cell receptor beta chains from one sample, sequenced in a study of T cell responses to AZD1222 COVID-19 vaccine. The method was immunoSEQ multiplex PCR; TCRdb's version includes in-frame clones alone and lacks a portion of them. The repertoire holds approximately 150,000 clones, with roughly nine tenths as singletons. The sequenced sample was peripheral blood, obtained 28 days after the second AZD1222 dose. Receptors were obtained from an adult who received the AZD1222 COVID-19 vaccine. Both conserved end residues are trimmed from each CDR3. D genes are given only for firm matches.

>TRBV18|12|NA
ASSLEGVNQPQH
>TRBV6-5|13|TRBD1
ASSPLGTGGTEAF
>TRBV7-2|12|NA
ASSLQGRAYGYT
>TRBV23-1|20|TRBD2
ASSQSLPRGTSLHDSYNEQF
>TRBV2|13|NA
ASSDEGTAKNIQY
>TRBV5-1|13|TRBD1
ASSYLQGSNQPQH
>TRBV7-9|10|NA
ASSFYGNTIY
>TRBV10-2|15|TRBD2
ASSEYPGLARTGELF
>TRBV5-1|12|NA
ASSLEPQYNEQF
>TRBV25-1|15|NA
ASSEFQPGQGNYGYT
>TRBV5-1|13|NA
ASSFLPADQETQY
>TRBV10-3|12|NA
ASNGGTWGTEAF
>TRBV7-2|12|NA
ASSTSTGTGELF
>TRBV20-1|9|NA
SASLGGGYT
>TRBV12-3/TRBV12-4|11|TRBD1
ASSDTGGYGYT
>TRBV6-2/TRBV6-3|14|NA
ASSYGEGSLNTEAF
>TRBV19|11|NA
ASSMGGYQPQH
>TRBV5-5|15|NA
ASSSGDPRRGNQPQH
>TRBV15|11|NA
ATSNSGVFGYT
>TRBV7-2|12|NA
ASSLVPDGDTQY
>TRBV19|12|TRBD1
ASSTRQGGSPLH
>TRBV11-2|15|TRBD1
ASSSYIGGQGTYGYT
>TRBV15|13|TRBD2
ATSRGTSGTGELF
>TRBV29-1|13|TRBD2
SVSHSGGNTGELF
>TRBV7-2|12|TRBD1
ASSSGTGYSPLH
>TRBV7-2|11|NA
ASRQGSGNTIY
>TRBV7-2|16|TRBD1
ASSSGQGASSGANVLT
>TRBV15|14|NA
ATSREGTGTGNTIY
>TRBV7-8|11|NA
ASSPLGRTHGH
>TRBV5-3|14|NA
ARSPARRYSNQPQH
>TRBV6-5|13|NA
ASRGVGGTGSPLH
>TRBV3-1/TRBV3-2|10|NA
ASKELGNEQF
>TRBV5-4|11|NA
ASSWGRNTEAF
>TRBV9|13|NA
ASSAYFQGRDGYT
>TRBV11-1|12|TRBD2
ASSLVGGANEQF
>TRBV12-3/TRBV12-4|11|NA
ASRGESNTEAF
>TRBV30|11|NA
AWSRRGGEKLF
>TRBV4-1|13|TRBD2
ASSQELAGSDEQY
>TRBV3-1/TRBV3-2|13|NA
ASSRGGGTHYGYT
>TRBV7-8|13|NA
ASSLGGNSNQPQH
>TRBV3-1/TRBV3-2|11|NA
ASITGRVSPLH
>TRBV4-2|14|TRBD1
ASSQTPGQGGYEQY
>TRBV20-1|13|TRBD1
SASPTGEAYNEQF
>TRBV4-2|9|NA
ASSQDRRGA
>TRBV7-9|13|TRBD2
ASSHRTSSYYEQY
>TRBV19|10|TRBD1
ASQTGYNEQF
>TRBV11-2|14|NA
ASSPHGGTNTGELF
>TRBV4-3|12|NA
ASSPTAAQETQY
>TRBV20-1|10|NA
SASRAQETQY
>TRBV4-1|13|NA
ASSQVVAAPYEQY
>TRBV9|11|NA
ASSGRQGSEQY
>TRBV7-8|15|NA
ASSLGSVPPMPEGYT
>TRBV6-5|12|TRBD2
ASSRVGGLREQY
>TRBV3-1/TRBV3-2|13|NA
ASSQDKGTNYGYT
>TRBV4-1|16|TRBD1
ASSQEPQQGDVNYGYT
>TRBV18|13|NA
ASSPPGGSGNTIY
>TRBV6-1|10|NA
ASSEGNTEAF
>TRBV11-2|13|NA
ASREGTARGSPLH
>TRBV5-5|12|NA
ASSFQPGAYGYT